A selection of T cell receptor beta chains follows, all from one sample in a study of shared clonotypes between healthy human individuals. This table comes from immunoSEQ multiplex PCR, and its TCRdb copy is limited to in-frame clones, with some not included. The profile shows roughly 2.5 million clones, 90% to 95% of them singletons. The specimen was naive CD4+ T cells sorted from blood. Receptors originate from a man between 18 and 29 years old in good health. CDR3s include the opening cysteine and the closing phenylalanine or tryptophan. The D gene is left open where the match is weak. Clone size is not always given. Where it is, it says once, few, many or a class for expanded clones.

V gene	J gene	D gene	clone size	CDR3 DNA	CDR3 protein
TRBV10-3	TRBJ2-3	TRBD2	-	TGTGCCATCAGTGAGACTAGCGGAGCAGATACGCAGTATTTT	CAISETSGADTQYF
TRBV6-5	TRBJ1-5	-	-	TGTGCCAGCAGTTATGGAACAGATAGCAATCAGCCCCAGCATTTT	CASSYGTDSNQPQHF
TRBV6-5	TRBJ1-5	-	-	TGTGCCTCCCGCGACAGTGATAGCAATCAGCCCCAGCATTTT	CASRDSDSNQPQHF
TRBV6-1	TRBJ1-1	-	-	TGTGCCAGCACGTACCACTGGACTGAAGCTTTCTTT	CASTYHWTEAFF
TRBV30	TRBJ1-5	TRBD1	-	TGTGCCTGGAGCACCGGACAGGGGGATCAGCCCCAGCATTTT	CAWSTGQGDQPQHF
TRBV7-3	TRBJ1-1	-	-	TGTGCCAGCAGCTTGGGTCAGGGCACTGAAGCTTTCTTT	CASSLGQGTEAFF
TRBV7-2	TRBJ2-1	-	-	TGTGCCAGCAGCTTAGCGCGTAGCGGCCCCTCCCCCAATGAGCAGTTCTTC	CASSLARSGPSPNEQFF
TRBV5-1	TRBJ2-7	-	-	TGCGCCAGCAGCCCGAGCGGAACCTACGAGCAGTACTTC	CASSPSGTYEQYF
TRBV11-2	TRBJ2-7	-	-	TGTGCCAGCAGCCACCCTCGCGCCTACGAGCAGTACTTC	CASSHPRAYEQYF
TRBV7-2	TRBJ2-6	TRBD1	-	TGTGCCAGCAGCTTAGCAGGGGGCGCGACTGGGGCCAACGTCCTGACTTTC	CASSLAGGATGANVLTF
TRBV28	TRBJ1-4	-	-	TGTGCCAGCAGCTCGGGGCCCTGGGGTAATGAAAAACTGTTTTTT	CASSSGPWGNEKLFF
TRBV11-2	TRBJ2-2	TRBD1	-	TGTGCCAGCAGCTCCGCCAGGGGGCAGATCGGGGAGCTGTTTTTT	CASSSARGQIGELFF
TRBV7-9	TRBJ2-5	-	few	TGTGCCAGCAGCTTATCCGGGGAGACCCAGTACTTC	CASSLSGETQYF
TRBV6-5	TRBJ2-1	-	-	TGTGCCAGCAGTTACTCATGGGACACCTACAATGAGCAGTTCTTC	CASSYSWDTYNEQFF
TRBV5-4	TRBJ2-3	-	-	TGTGCCAGCAGCTTGGCAGGGCCCACAGATACGCAGTATTTT	CASSLAGPTDTQYF
TRBV5-1	TRBJ2-5	-	-	TGCGCCAGCAGCTTGGGAAGAGGGACCGGGCAAGAGACCCAGTACTTC	CASSLGRGTGQETQYF
TRBV28	TRBJ1-5	-	-	TGTGCCAGCAGTTTATTCAGCAGGTTGAGCAATCAGCCCCAGCATTTT	CASSLFSRLSNQPQHF
TRBV28	TRBJ2-5	-	-	TGTGCCAGCACTTTGTGGAGCGCGAAAGAGACCCAGTACTTC	CASTLWSAKETQYF
TRBV30	TRBJ1-6	-	-	TGTGCCTGGACCAGGACTCATGGCACAGTCTATAATTCACCCCTCCACTTT	CAWTRTHGTVYNSPLHF
TRBV18	TRBJ1-2	-	-	TGTGCCAGCTCCCCGGCTGGAGGGCCCTTGAATGGCTACACCTTC	CASSPAGGPLNGYTF
TRBV5-1	TRBJ2-5	-	-	TGCGCCAGCAGCTTGCAGGGGCCGCACCAAGAGACCCAGTACTTC	CASSLQGPHQETQYF
TRBV2	TRBJ2-5	-	once	TGTGCCAGCAGTGAAAGTGGCACGGGGGAGACCCAGTACTTC	CASSESGTGETQYF
TRBV7-9	TRBJ2-6	-	-	TGTGCCAGCATCTTAGGCGGCGGGTTAAGCTCTGGGGCCAACGTCCTGACTTTC	CASILGGGLSSGANVLTF
TRBV5-1	TRBJ2-7	TRBD1	once	TGCGCCAGCCGACAGGGTACTAGTTCCTACGAGCAGTACTTC	CASRQGTSSYEQYF
TRBV5-1	TRBJ2-1	-	-	TGCGCCAGCAGCTTGGTGGGCGGGGAAAACAATGAGCAGTTCTTC	CASSLVGGENNEQFF
TRBV7-9	TRBJ1-4	-	-	TGTGCCAGCAGCTTAAATCCCAACGGAGGGAGGGAAAAACTGTTTTTT	CASSLNPNGGREKLFF
TRBV6-5	TRBJ2-7	-	-	TGTGCCAGCAGGAGAGGCGTTTTCTACGAGCAGTACTTC	CASRRGVFYEQYF